These 19 T cell receptor beta chains came from one sample sequenced in a study of shared clonotypes between healthy human individuals. Naive CD8 populations comprised CD45RO-negative cells positively selected for CCR7, excluding terminally differentiated effector memory CD45RA+ cells. The assay was immunoSEQ multiplex PCR, and TCRdb's table has in-frame clones only and misses some. Of just over 2,000,000 clones in the sample, about 94% are singletons; the top ten hold about 1.1%. Sequencing input: naive CD8+ T cells sorted from blood. The receptors were gathered from a man in his late teens or twenties in good health.

The gene calls are TRBV27 and TRBJ1-2, with TRBD1 matching 7 bases. V shed 4 bases and J 6 bases; nucleotides not matched to a gene: 8. In germline, CDR1 is MNHEY, CDR2 SMNVEV (reference sequence). This CDR3 region has 14 residues. Here the CDR3 DNA reads TGTGCCAGCAGTTCGACAGGGAAGTGGAATGGCTACACCTTC. This codes for CASSSTGKWNGYTF.

As concerns this clone: This same CDR3 is encoded by further DNA sequences in the sample. The V gene is TRBV13, the J gene TRBJ2-7; D is ambiguous. This CDR3 is built from 12 residues. V lost 1 base, J lost 3 bases, and 4 bases lay in between. The germline V gene encodes CDR1 PRHDT and CDR2 FYEKMQ (reference sequence). In nucleotides, the CDR3 is TGTGCCAGCAGCTTAGCGGGCTACGAGCAGTACTTC. Protein product: CASSLAGYEQYF. Combining the CDR3 with reference TRBV13 and TRBJ2-7 gives the whole variable domain AAGVIQSPRHLIKEKRETATLKCYPIPRHDTVYWYQQGPGQDPQFLISFYEKMQSDKGSIPDRFSAQQFSDYHSELNMSSLELGDSALYFCASSLAGYEQYFGPGTRLTVT.

This sequence joins TRBV27 and TRBJ1-5, with 7 nucleotides matching TRBD1. The germline V gene encodes CDR1 MNHEY and CDR2 SMNVEV (reference sequence). V was pared by 10 bases and J by 1 base, with 7 bases of the junction left unmatched. This CDR3 region has 14 residues. CDR3: CATALTGSNQPQHF. CDR3 nucleotide sequence: TGTGCCACCGCTCTGACAGGGAGCAATCAGCCCCAGCATTTT.

In DNA, the CDR3 is TGTGCCAGCGGTGGACAGGGGGTTACCTACGAGCAGTACTTC. This sequence encodes CASGGQGVTYEQYF. The chain uses TRBV6-6 and TRBJ2-7, with TRBD1 identical over 10 bases. CDR1 and CDR2 (germline): MNHNY, SVGAGI (reference sequence). Trimming removed 8 bases from V and 2 bases from J; junction bases left unmatched: 6. This CDR3 region has 14 residues.

This chain uses TRBV28 with TRBJ2-7; D possibly corresponds to TRBD1 (6 bases). Germline CDR1 reads MDHEN; CDR2 reads SYDVKM. The CDR3 sequence is 15 residues long. Trimming shortened V by 6 bases and J by 0 bases, and 15 bases separated the two germline ends. The CDR3 DNA is TGTGCCAGCAGCCTTGGCCTGGACAGCTCCTACGAGCAGTACTTC. It translates to CASSLGLDSSYEQYF.

The rearrangement links TRBV7-6 to TRBJ1-1; possible D gene TRBD1, 5 bases. This CDR3 has 12 amino acids. V lost 10 bases and J 1 base, leaving 10 bases between the germline ends. Germline V gene sequence: CDR1 SGHVS, CDR2 FNYEAQ. CDR3 protein: CATTDENTEAFF. Written as DNA, the CDR3 is TGTGCCACGACAGACGAGAACACTGAAGCTTTCTTT.

The gene calls are TRBV4-3 and TRBJ2-7, with D perhaps TRBD2 (6 bases). Germline V CDR1 and CDR2: LGHNA, YSLEER. The germline V and J ends were trimmed by 1 base and 6 bases, with 22 bases remaining between them. This CDR3 has 17 residues. The CDR3 DNA reads TGCGCCAGCAGCCAAGGCTCGGCTGTAAGCGAGGGAGGCGAGCAGTACTTC. This codes for CASSQGSAVSEGGEQYF.

The chain couples TRBV2 to TRBJ2-7, with 7 bases matching TRBD2. The germline CDR1 and CDR2 sequences are SNHLY and FYNNEI. Trimming took 8 bases from V and 2 from J; bases not matched to a gene: 15. CDR3 size: 16 residues. CDR3 nucleotides: TGTGCCAGCCTACATGGCGCAGGGAGGGACCCCTACGAGCAGTACTTC. This sequence encodes CASLHGAGRDPYEQYF.

This chain links TRBV18 with TRBJ1-1, with 7 bases lining up with TRBD1. Germline V gene lookup returns CDR1 KGHSH and CDR2 LQKENI. The CDR3 has 13 residues. J lost 4 bases, V lost 6 bases, and 5 bases had no gene match. The CDR3 region has the DNA TGTGCCAGCTCCTCAGGGGGGGTCACTGAAGCTTTCTTT. This translates into CASSSGGVTEAFF.

For this clone: Other DNA sequences in the same sample also yield this CDR3. In DNA, the CDR3 is TGTGCCAGTAGTATAGAGGTCACCGGGGAGCTGTTTTTT. Amino acid sequence: CASSIEVTGELFF. V is TRBV19 and J is TRBJ2-2; D not certain. The V end was cut by 0 bases, the J end by 4 bases, with 3 bases between. Germline V gene data show CDR1 as LNHDA and CDR2 as SQIVND (reference sequence). The CDR3 extends over 13 amino acids. The whole variable domain, remainder taken from reference TRBV19 and TRBJ2-2, is DGGITQSPKYLFRKEGQNVTLSCEQNLNHDAMYWYRQDPGQGLRLIYYSQIVNDFQKGDIAEGYSVSREKKESFPLTVTSAQKNPTAFYLCASSIEVTGELFFGEGSRLTVL.

V is TRBV15 and J is TRBJ1-5; 10 bases agree with TRBD1. J lost 1 base, V lost 5 bases, and 11 bases had no gene match. This CDR3 contains 18 residues. Germline assignment: CDR1 LNHNV and CDR2 YYDKDF (reference sequence). Written as DNA, the CDR3 is TGTGCCACCAGCGGCACGGGACAGGGGTCGGAAAGCAATCAGCCCCAGCATTTT. Its translation is CATSGTGQGSESNQPQHF.

This chain uses TRBV7-9 with TRBJ2-7; TRBD1 agrees at 7 bases. CDR1 SEHNR and CDR2 FQNEAQ come from the germline V gene (reference sequence). This CDR3 is 14 amino acids long. The junction had 8 bases not matched to a gene; V was cut back by 5 bases and J by 4 bases. The CDR3 DNA follows: TGTGCCAGCAGCCGGACAGGCGATGGGTACGAGCAGTACTTC. It yields the protein CASSRTGDGYEQYF.

The rearrangement joins TRBV6-6 to TRBJ2-5; 9 bases are a match to TRBD1. V was pared by 0 bases and J by 4 bases, with 6 bases of the junction left unmatched. CDR1 and CDR2 (germline): MNHNY, SVGAGI (reference sequence). CDR3 length equals 16 residues. CDR3 region: CASSYSNRGLGETQYF. CDR3 in DNA: TGTGCCAGCAGTTACTCGAACAGGGGGCTAGGAGAGACCCAGTACTTC.

The J gene is TRBJ1-2, the V gene TRBV5-6, with TRBD1 as a possible D gene (5 bases). The germline V gene encodes CDR1 SGHDT and CDR2 YYEEEE. The CDR3 is 16 residues long. Trimming cost V 3 bases and J 1 base, with 16 bases left between them. The CDR3 sequence: CASSSPTALFNYGYTF. The CDR3, as DNA: TGTGCCAGCAGCTCGCCGACAGCTCTTTTTAACTATGGCTACACCTTC.

With respect to this clone: Distinct nucleotide sequences in the sample also encode this CDR3. The chain combines TRBV9 with TRBJ1-2; 7 bases map to TRBD1. The CDR3 loop spans 13 amino acids. Germline V CDR1 and CDR2: SGDLS, YYNGEE. V lost 4 bases to trimming and J lost 4 bases; unmatched junction nucleotides: 4. The DNA for the CDR3 is TGTGCCAGCAGCCTAGGGACAGCCTATGGCTACACCTTC. Protein: CASSLGTAYGYTF.

This chain joins TRBV13 and TRBJ2-7; 7 nucleotides match TRBD1. J gave up 5 bases and V 5 bases, and 3 bases lay outside the gene matches. Germline-derived CDR1 and CDR2 are PRHDT and FYEKMQ (reference sequence). The CDR3 has 12 amino acids. The CDR3 protein is CASSRQGNEQYF. DNA for the CDR3: TGTGCCAGCAGCCGACAGGGTAACGAGCAGTACTTC.

The rearrangement uses TRBV25-1 and TRBJ2-7; no reliable D call. Between the trimmed V and J ends, which lost 5 bases and 0 bases, there was a span of 8 bases. The V gene's germline CDR1 is MGHDK and CDR2 SYGVNS. The CDR3 sequence is 13 residues long. CDR3 protein: CASSLKSSYEQYF. DNA of the CDR3: TGTGCCAGCAGTCTTAAGAGCTCCTACGAGCAGTACTTC.

V usage is TRBV13 and J usage is TRBJ2-3; no clear D. Trimming stripped 1 base from V and 0 bases from J, with 5 bases between. Germline loops: CDR1 PRHDT, CDR2 FYEKMQ (reference sequence). This CDR3 has 14 amino acids. The CDR3 sequence is CASSLVESTDTQYF. The CDR3 DNA follows: TGTGCCAGCAGCTTAGTGGAGAGCACAGATACGCAGTATTTT.

The chain carries TRBV11-2 and TRBJ2-2; possibly TRBD1 for D (6 bases). Deletions cut 0 bases from V and 7 bases from J, with 21 bases between. The CDR3 extends over 18 amino acids. Germline values: CDR1 SGHAT, CDR2 FQNNGV. CDR3 residues: CASSLDLVGAGVGGELFF. CDR3 coding DNA: TGTGCCAGCAGCTTAGACCTTGTTGGGGCAGGGGTAGGCGGGGAGCTGTTTTTT.